The next 7 T cell receptor beta chains were all read from a single sample in a study of naive and memory T cell subsets. Amplification of ligated cDNA took four PCR rounds with SP2 and nested alpha and beta constant primers. TCRdb re-analysed the UMI-ligation and nested PCR reads in MiXCR, keeping a single row per CDR3 protein. The table has 11,000 to 15,000 distinct CDR3 sequences, less than 5.5% seen once; the top ten hold around 7.5%. The treatment here: skin biopsy from PPD injection site in Mantoux-positive individual. An oligonucleotide containing a UMI was ligated to the 3' end of TCR cDNA. Specimen: skin, collected from a tuberculin skin test site. These receptors were taken from an adult in good health.

This clonotype is classed as medium-sized. The genes are TRBV7-9 and TRBJ2-7; possibly TRBD1 for D (6 bases). Germline values: CDR1 SEHNR, CDR2 FQNEAQ (reference sequence). The CDR3 covers 14 residues. Trimming stripped 3 bases from V and 3 bases from J, with 12 bases between. CDR3 residues: CASSLPGHVYEQYF. The CDR3 coding sequence is TGTGCCAGCAGCTTGCCGGGACACGTCTACGAGCAGTACTTC.

To note about this clonotype: This may come from a read error, since a much larger clone is one base off. The chain combines TRBV5-8 with TRBJ2-7, with 7 nucleotides matching TRBD1. The CDR3 extends over 16 amino acids. Germline lookup yields CDR1 SGHTS and CDR2 YDEGEE. CDR3 bases: TGTGTCAGCAGCAAAGGGACAGCCCTTCGGGCCTACGAGCAGTACTTC. Translating it yields CVSSKGTALRAYEQYF.

This clonotype was seen ten or more times. The chain carries TRBV6-1 and TRBJ1-1; D unresolved. The CDR3 runs 12 residues. V lost 8 bases and J 4 bases, leaving 11 bases between the germline ends. CDR1 MNHNS and CDR2 SASEGT come from the germline V gene. The DNA for the CDR3 is TGTGCCAGCGCACGGGTAGGCACTGAAGCTTTCTTT. Translated: CASARVGTEAFF.

This clonotype appeared many times. The J gene is TRBJ2-7, the V gene TRBV7-2; D may be TRBD1 (5 bases). This CDR3 spans 14 amino acids. Trimming stripped 5 bases from V and 6 bases from J, with 17 bases between. Germline V gene data show CDR1 as SGHTA and CDR2 as FQGNSA. As DNA, the CDR3 is TGTGCCAGCAGCGTAGACCAGGGTTTCATCGAGCAGTACTTC. Its translation is CASSVDQGFIEQYF.

In its sample, this clonotype was seen many times. The V call is TRBV11-2, the J call TRBJ2-5; a weak D match, TRBD2 (5 bases). Between the trimmed V and J ends, which lost 0 bases and 14 bases, there was a span of 19 bases. Germline values: CDR1 SGHAT, CDR2 FQNNGV. The length of the CDR3 is 14 residues. The CDR3 DNA sequence: TGTGCCAGCAGCTTAGATCGAGGGCTCGGGGAGAGCTACTTC. Translated, it gives CASSLDRGLGESYF.

This clonotype was found many times. The rearrangement links TRBV6-1 to TRBJ2-7; 9 bases line up with TRBD1. The CDR3 has 14 residues. With V trimmed by 6 bases and J by 2 bases, 5 bases remained unmatched. Germline V lookup: CDR1 MNHNS, CDR2 SASEGT. DNA of the CDR3: TGTGCCAGCAGGCGGACAGGGGCGGCCTACGAGCAGTACTTC. Its translation is CASRRTGAAYEQYF.

This clonotype was observed at least ten times. This rearrangement joins TRBV4-1 to TRBJ1-5, with D uncertain. From germline, CDR1 is MGHRA and CDR2 YSYEKL. The CDR3 loop spans 14 amino acids. The germline V and J ends were trimmed by 1 base and 9 bases, with 13 bases remaining between them. CDR3 loop: CASSQGFGRLPQHF. Written as DNA, the CDR3 is TGCGCCAGCAGCCAAGGATTCGGCCGGTTGCCCCAGCATTTT.